The T cell receptor (beta chain) described here comes from a study of blood T cell repertoires in COVID-19. Original analysis: Reference gene primer amplification yielded estimated nucleated cell counts. TCRdb's table, derived via immunoSEQ multiplex PCR, lists solely in-frame clones and lacks some. Clone size and the V and J calls come from that table; the DNA yielded D and trimming. The sample includes over 100,000 clones, 86% seen only once; the top ten take about 10%. The CDR3 extends over 14 amino acids. The germline V gene has CDR1 GTSNPN and CDR2 SVGIG (reference sequence). With 4 bases removed from V and 7 bases from J, the gap between germline ends came to 18 bases. Enrollment of patients from Seattle took place during active infection, with longitudinal follow-up.

This sequence joins TRBV30 and TRBJ2-3, with D maybe TRBD1 (6 bases). Input material: peripheral blood. The source of this sequence is a woman in her seventies with COVID-19, enrolled during active disease. The CDR3 DNA reads TGTGCCTGGAAGAGGCTCAGGGGCGGAAATACGCAGTATTTT. Translating it yields CAWKRLRGGNTQYF. Looking up the rest from reference TRBV30 and TRBJ2-3 gives the full variable domain: SQTIHQWPATLVQPVGSPLSLECTVEGTSNPNLYWYRQAAGRGLQLLFYSVGIGQISSEVPQNLSASRPQDRQFILSSKKLLLSDSGFYLCAWKRLRGGNTQYFGPGTRLTVL.